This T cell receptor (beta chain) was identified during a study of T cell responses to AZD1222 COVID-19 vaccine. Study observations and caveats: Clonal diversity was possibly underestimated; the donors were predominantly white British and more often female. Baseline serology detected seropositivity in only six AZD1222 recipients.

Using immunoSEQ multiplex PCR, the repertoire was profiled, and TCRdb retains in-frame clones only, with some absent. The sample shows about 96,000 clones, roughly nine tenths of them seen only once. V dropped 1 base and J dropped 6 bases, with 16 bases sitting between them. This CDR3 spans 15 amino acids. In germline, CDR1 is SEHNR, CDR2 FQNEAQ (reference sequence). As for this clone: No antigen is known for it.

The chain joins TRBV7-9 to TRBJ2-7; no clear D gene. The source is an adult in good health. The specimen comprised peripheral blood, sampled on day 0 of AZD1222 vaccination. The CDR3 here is CASSLVDGPRGEQYF. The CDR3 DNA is TGTGCCAGCAGCTTAGTGGATGGGCCCAGAGGCGAGCAGTACTTC.